Below, 6 T cell receptor beta chains from the same sample are listed, as sequenced in a study of T cell changes during pregnancy in multiple sclerosis. The assay was immunoSEQ multiplex PCR, and TCRdb's table has in-frame clones only and misses some. The sample yields tens of thousands of clones, 91% seen once. The input for sequencing was CD8+ T cells from peripheral blood mononuclear cells, taken before pregnancy. These receptors came from a female donor with multiple sclerosis, enrolled in a pregnancy study.

This chain links TRBV27 with TRBJ1-5, with D possibly TRBD1 on 6 matching bases. Trimming removed 5 bases from V and 1 base from J, with 9 bases in between. The CDR3 is made up of 14 amino acids. Germline CDR1 is MNHEY and CDR2 is SMNVEV (reference sequence). CDR3 region: CASSPQGSNQPQHF. Here the CDR3 DNA reads TGTGCCAGCAGTCCACAGGGAAGCAATCAGCCCCAGCATTTT.

This chain uses TRBV30 with TRBJ2-5, with 11 bases fitting TRBD1. V dropped 2 bases and J dropped 4; count of bases not matched to a gene: 9. The CDR3 spans 16 residues. Germline V gene sequence: CDR1 GTSNPN, CDR2 SVGIG (reference sequence). The DNA of the CDR3 is TGTGCCTGGAGTAACCCCGGGACAGGGGGAGGAGAGACCCAGTACTTC. This encodes CAWSNPGTGGGETQYF.

The chain carries TRBV29-1 and TRBJ1-1; 8 bases align to TRBD1. V shed 0 bases and J 1 base; nucleotides not matched to a gene: 7. The germline gives CDR1 SQVTM, CDR2 ANQGSEA. The CDR3 length is 16 residues. CDR3 in amino acids: CSVEDFPDRGNTEAFF. The CDR3 region has the DNA TGCAGCGTTGAAGATTTCCCCGACAGGGGGAACACTGAAGCTTTCTTT.

The chain has TRBV4-1 and TRBJ1-6; D is uncertain. From germline, CDR1 is MGHRA and CDR2 YSYEKL. V was clipped by 0 bases and J by 13 bases, with 4 bases between them. The CDR3 sequence is 11 residues long. CDR3 nucleotide sequence: TGCGCCAGCAGCCAAGATGGCCCCCTCCACTTT. Amino acid sequence: CASSQDGPLHF.

The V and J genes are TRBV7-9 and TRBJ2-2; no clear D gene. V dropped 5 bases and J dropped 3 bases, with 10 bases sitting between them. The CDR3 consists of 14 residues. CDR1 is SEHNR, CDR2 FQNEAQ, per germline (reference sequence). CDR3 region: CASSRNPDTGELFF. CDR3 sequence (DNA): TGTGCCAGCAGCCGTAATCCGGACACCGGGGAGCTGTTTTTT.

The rearrangement links TRBV19 to TRBJ1-1, with D maybe TRBD1 (5 bases). Germline assignment: CDR1 LNHDA and CDR2 SQIVND (reference sequence). This CDR3 is built from 14 residues. Trimming removed 9 bases from V and 3 bases from J, with 17 bases in between. DNA of the CDR3: TGTGCCAGCGCCTACGTTGGGGCCCACACTGAAGCTTTCTTT. Amino acids: CASAYVGAHTEAFF.